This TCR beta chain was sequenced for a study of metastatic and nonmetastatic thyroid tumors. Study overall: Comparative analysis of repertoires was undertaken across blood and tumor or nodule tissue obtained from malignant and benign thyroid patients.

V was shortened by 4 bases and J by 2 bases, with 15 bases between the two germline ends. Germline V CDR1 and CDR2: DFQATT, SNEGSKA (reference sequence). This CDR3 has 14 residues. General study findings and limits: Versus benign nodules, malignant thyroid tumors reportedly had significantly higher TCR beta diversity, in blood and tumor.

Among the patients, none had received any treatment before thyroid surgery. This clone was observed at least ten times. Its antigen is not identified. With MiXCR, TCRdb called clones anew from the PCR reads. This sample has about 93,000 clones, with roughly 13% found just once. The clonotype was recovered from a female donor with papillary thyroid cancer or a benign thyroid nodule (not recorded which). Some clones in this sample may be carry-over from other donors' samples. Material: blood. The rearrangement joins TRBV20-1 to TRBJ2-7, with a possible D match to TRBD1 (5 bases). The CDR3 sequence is CSATHPTGTYEQYF. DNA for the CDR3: TGCAGTGCTACCCACCCTACAGGTACCTACGAGCAGTACTTC.